Shown below are 9 T cell receptor beta chains from a single sample sequenced in a study of cytomegalovirus exposure and HLA in healthy donors. The PCR was carried out with 60 Vbeta primers and 13 Jbeta primers. Sequencing used immunoSEQ multiplex PCR; TCRdb keeps in-frame clones, though not all of them. The repertoire has about 70,000 clones, 80% to 90% of them found once; the top ten carry about 12%. Material: PBMCs. These receptor sequences come from a woman aged 25 to 39 in good health and CMV-seropositive.

The chain employs TRBV7-9 and TRBJ2-3; 8 bases align to TRBD1. With 5 bases clipped from V and 6 bases from J, the junction kept 10 bases outside the gene matches. Germline loops: CDR1 SEHNR, CDR2 FQNEAQ (reference sequence). The CDR3 is made up of 15 amino acids. Here the CDR3 reads CASSPTRTGTDTQYF. CDR3 DNA: TGTGCCAGCAGCCCGACAAGGACAGGGACGGATACGCAGTATTTT.

The rearrangement uses TRBV19 and TRBJ2-7; TRBD1 agrees at 10 bases. Germline V gene sequence: CDR1 LNHDA, CDR2 SQIVND (reference sequence). The ends lost 5 bases at V and 6 bases at J; junction bases unmatched: 7. The length of the CDR3 is 14 residues. The CDR3 loop is CASSDRGLPSEQYF. CDR3 in DNA: TGTGCCAGTAGTGACAGGGGGCTCCCCTCCGAGCAGTACTTC.

Comments on this clone: This sample includes further DNA sequences coding for the same CDR3. V usage is TRBV6-5 and J usage is TRBJ2-1; D is unclear. This CDR3 comprises 13 residues. Looked up from germline, CDR1 is MNHEY and CDR2 is SVGAGI. Trimming took 7 bases from V and 4 from J, leaving 11 bases between them. The CDR3 here is CASMGHIYNEQFF. The CDR3 DNA reads TGTGCCAGCATGGGCCATATTTACAATGAGCAGTTCTTC.

The chain is built from TRBV5-4 and TRBJ1-1; D ambiguous. V was clipped by 3 bases and J by 1 base, with 16 bases between them. The V gene's germline CDR1 is SGHNT and CDR2 YYREEE (reference sequence). There are 16 residues in the CDR3. CDR3 loop: CASSSPSGLRNTEAFF. CDR3 nucleotide sequence: TGTGCCAGCAGCTCCCCATCGGGATTGAGGAACACTGAAGCTTTCTTT.

This clone was counted a few times. The CDR3 spells CATTRGPIGYNEQFF. CDR3 DNA sequence: TGTGCCACGACGAGGGGGCCCATTGGGTACAATGAGCAGTTCTTC. The V and J genes are TRBV28 and TRBJ2-1; 7 bases align to TRBD1. Germline V gives CDR1 MDHEN, CDR2 SYDVKM. The CDR3 is 15 amino acids. Trimming at V came to 10 bases and at J to 4 bases, leaving 13 bases not matched to a gene. The full variable domain, rest sourced from reference TRBV28 and TRBJ2-1, is DVKVTQSSRYLVKRTGEKVFLECVQDMDHENMFWYRQDPGLGLRLIYFSYDVKMKEKGDIPEGYSVSREKKERFSLILESASTNQTSMYLCATTRGPIGYNEQFFGPGTRLTVL.

The CDR3 protein is CASSVGQGATEQFF. CDR3 in DNA: TGTGCCAGCAGCGTAGGACAGGGGGCCACTGAGCAGTTCTTC. J is TRBJ2-1 and V is TRBV9; TRBD1 aligns across 10 bases. CDR3 length equals 14 residues. V was pared by 0 bases and J by 9 bases, with 3 bases of the junction left unmatched. Germline CDR1 SGDLS, CDR2 YYNGEE.

The chain is built from TRBV2 and TRBJ1-5; no definite D call. Germline assignment: CDR1 SNHLY and CDR2 FYNNEI. CDR3 length equals 13 residues. V shed 6 bases and J shed 7 bases, with 13 bases lying between them. The CDR3 DNA is TGTGCCAGCAGCTATGAACTAGCCCAGCCCCAGCATTTT. As protein: CASSYELAQPQHF.

The V call is TRBV6-1, the J call TRBJ1-5; TRBD1 might be the D (5 bases). CDR1 and CDR2 from the germline V gene are MNHNS and SASEGT. V dropped 2 bases and J dropped 7 bases, with 12 bases sitting between them. CDR3 size: 14 residues. This CDR3 is CASSERYGGQPQHF. The CDR3 DNA sequence: TGTGCCAGCAGTGAAAGGTACGGGGGACAGCCCCAGCATTTT.

CDR3 region: CASSLGQKVYGYTF. DNA of the CDR3: TGTGCCAGCAGCCTGGGACAGAAAGTCTATGGCTACACCTTC. The rearrangement links TRBV5-6 to TRBJ1-2; TRBD1 matches 7 bases. V dropped 4 bases and J dropped 4; count of bases not matched to a gene: 7. The CDR3 sequence is 14 residues long. Looked up from germline, CDR1 is SGHDT and CDR2 is YYEEEE.